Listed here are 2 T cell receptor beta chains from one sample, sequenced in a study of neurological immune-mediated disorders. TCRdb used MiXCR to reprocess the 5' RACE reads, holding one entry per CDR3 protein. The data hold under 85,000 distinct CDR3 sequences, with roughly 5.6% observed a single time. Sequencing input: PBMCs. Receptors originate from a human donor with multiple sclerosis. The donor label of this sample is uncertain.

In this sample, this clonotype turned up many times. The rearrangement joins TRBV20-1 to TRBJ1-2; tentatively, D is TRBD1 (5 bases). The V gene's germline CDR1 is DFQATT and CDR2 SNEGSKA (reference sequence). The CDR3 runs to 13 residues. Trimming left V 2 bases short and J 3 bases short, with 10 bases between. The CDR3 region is CSARIQGHYGYTF. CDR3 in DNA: TGCAGTGCTAGAATCCAGGGACACTATGGCTACACCTTC.

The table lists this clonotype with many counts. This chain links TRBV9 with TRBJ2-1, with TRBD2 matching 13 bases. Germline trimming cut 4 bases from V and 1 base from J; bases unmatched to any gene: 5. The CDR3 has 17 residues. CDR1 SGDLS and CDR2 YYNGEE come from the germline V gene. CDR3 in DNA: TGTGCCAGCAGCCTCAGACTAGCGGGGGGATCCTACAATGAGCAGTTCTTC. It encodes CASSLRLAGGSYNEQFF.